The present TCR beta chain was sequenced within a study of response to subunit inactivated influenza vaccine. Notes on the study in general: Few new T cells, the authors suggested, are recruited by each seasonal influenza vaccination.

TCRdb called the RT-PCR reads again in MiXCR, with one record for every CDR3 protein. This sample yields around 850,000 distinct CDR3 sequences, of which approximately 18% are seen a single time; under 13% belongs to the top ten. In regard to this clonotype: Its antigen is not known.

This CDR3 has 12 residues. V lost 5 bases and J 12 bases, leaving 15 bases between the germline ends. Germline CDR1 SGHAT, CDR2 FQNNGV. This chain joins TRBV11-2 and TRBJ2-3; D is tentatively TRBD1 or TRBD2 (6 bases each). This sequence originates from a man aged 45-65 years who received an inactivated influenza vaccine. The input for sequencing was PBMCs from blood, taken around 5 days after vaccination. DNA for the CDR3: TGTGCCAGCAGCCGCTGGGGGGCGAGTCAGTATTTT. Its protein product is CASSRWGASQYF. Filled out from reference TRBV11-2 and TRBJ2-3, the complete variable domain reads EAGVAQSPRYKIIEKRQSVAFWCNPISGHATLYWYQQILGQGPKLLIQFQNNGVVDDSQLPKDRFSAERLKGVDSTLKIQPAKLEDSAVYLCASSRWGASQYFGPGTRLTVL.